The entry below gives a single T cell receptor (beta chain) sequence along with its context. Its antigen target is currently unknown. One base away there is no much larger clone; base qualities are not given. The sample is drawn from a study of OX40 agonist ivuxolimab in advanced cancers. In the study overall: Ivuxolimab was a fully human IgG2 agonistic monoclonal antibody targeting the costimulatory receptor OX40 (CD134). Intravenous ivuxolimab was administered to patients every 2 weeks at six dose levels: 0.01, 0.1, 0.3, 1.5, 3 and 10 mg/kg. Among the roughly 54 dose-escalation patients, about 20 had hepatocellular carcinoma, about 15 melanoma, 9 renal cell carcinoma and 9 head and neck cancer. In the dose-escalation cohort, 70% to 90% of patients were male, and the mean age was 60 years with a range of about 20 to 80. Patients were allowed to have had prior anti-PD-1, anti-PD-L1 or anti-CTLA-4 therapy, and about 40% of the dose-escalation patients had been treated with checkpoint inhibitors. Partial responses were achieved by three dose-escalation patients, of whom one had hepatocellular carcinoma and two had cutaneous melanoma. Peripheral TCRbeta sequencing aimed to test whether ivuxolimab altered TCR sequence diversity and caused clonal T-cell expansion. The monotherapy dose-escalation portion (N ≈ 52 patients) of the phase I ivuxolimab trial is reported in the paper. What the research found in general, with its limitations: Antigen specificity was not determined for the clonally expanded peripheral T cells. At doses of 0.1 to 3.0 mg/kg, clonal expansion of both CD4+ and CD8+ T cells in blood was seen between baseline and week 6. After ivuxolimab, expanded clones were on average more numerous among CD8+ T cells than among CD4+ T cells. In the 0.1-3.0 mg/kg groups, partial responders were among the patients with the lowest normalized peripheral clonal expansion, particularly in CD8+ T cells. Low levels of normalized T-cell clonal expansion were also seen in some patients who did not respond.

Patients with autoimmune disease history or receiving systemic immunosuppression were excluded from the trial. In every dose cohort, peripheral blood was drawn for TCR sequencing at baseline, cycle 4 day 1, and cycle 7 day 1. The samples were taken from a phase I, first-in-human, multicenter, open-label dose-escalation trial of ivuxolimab. Adults with locally advanced or metastatic melanoma, renal cell carcinoma, hepatocellular carcinoma or head and neck squamous cell carcinoma were enrolled in the trial. Before TCR sequencing, CD4+ T cells and CD8+ T cells from peripheral blood were sorted into separate populations. To sequence the TCRbeta CDR3 region, genomic DNA was isolated from the sorted cells. TCRbeta CDR3 regions were sequenced using the immunoSEQ Assay. TCRdb re-hosts the immuneACCESS table, in-frame sequences only. Its copies lack some clones; in the studies checked, an unresolved V gene accounts for under half of them, and the cause for the rest is not known. This sample holds 70,000 to 90,000 clones; about 90% were observed only once. The ten most abundant clones make up roughly 8.4% of the sample.

The CDR3 runs 12 residues from the cysteine to the phenylalanine. Kept here is only the CDR3 DNA, which spans 36 bases and is read in frame from base 1. At the junction V is shortened by 2 bases and J by 5 bases, with 9 bases in between. The germline V gene encodes CDR1 GTSNPN and CDR2 SVGIG (reference sequence). The source is an adult with an advanced solid tumor such as melanoma, head and neck, liver or kidney cancer. The source material was CD4+ or CD8+ T cells sorted from blood, sampled in a trial of the OX40 agonist ivuxolimab. Recombination linked TRBV30 to TRBJ2-5; no D segment can be confidently identified. The sequenced DNA: TGTGCCTGGAGTCCTTCTTCGGAGACCCAGTACTTC. Its amino acids are CAWSPSSETQYF.